Presented here are 20 T cell receptor beta chains from one specimen sequenced in a study of blood T cell repertoires in COVID-19. Only in-frame clones appear in the TCRdb table, and some are missing; sequencing was by immunoSEQ multiplex PCR. The sample shows about 240,000 clones, more than 75% of them seen only once. The sequenced sample consisted of peripheral blood. All receptors come from a woman in her 70s with active or convalescent COVID-19.

This clone was seen a single time. This specimen includes other DNA sequences encoding the same CDR3. The chain joins TRBV4-3 to TRBJ1-2; D call uncertain. CDR3 length equals 13 residues. V was clipped by 0 bases and J by 2 bases, with 4 bases between them. The V gene's germline CDR1 is LGHNA and CDR2 YSLEER. The CDR3 DNA is TGCGCCAGCAGCCAAGATCGGAACTATGGCTACACCTTC. Residues: CASSQDRNYGYTF.

J is TRBJ1-3 and V is TRBV27; D may be TRBD1 (6 bases). Germline V gene data show CDR1 as MNHEY and CDR2 as SMNVEV (reference sequence). The CDR3 totals 16 residues. Trimming left V 5 bases short and J 4 bases short, with 18 bases between. The CDR3 reads CASSQRSGTRGNTIYF. The DNA for the CDR3 is TGTGCCAGCAGTCAACGCTCCGGGACAAGAGGAAACACCATATATTTT.

This chain connects TRBV19 to TRBJ1-3, with 8 bases fitting TRBD1. This CDR3 is built from 15 residues. V lost 8 bases and J lost 0; bases outside the gene matches: 6. Germline V gene lookup returns CDR1 LNHDA and CDR2 SQIVND (reference sequence). CDR3 sequence: CASSTGADSGNTIYF. CDR3 nucleotides: TGTGCCAGTTCGACAGGGGCCGACTCTGGAAACACCATATATTTT.

This clone was recorded only once. This chain joins TRBV5-1 and TRBJ2-1; TRBD2 aligns across 7 bases. This CDR3 comprises 15 residues. J was trimmed by 5 bases and V by 0 bases; bases with no gene match: 5. Germline V gene sequence: CDR1 SGHRS, CDR2 YFSETQ. In nucleotides, the CDR3 is TGCGCCAGCAGCTTGGCCCGACTAGCTGACAATGAGCAGTTCTTC. Residues: CASSLARLADNEQFF.

This clone was detected once. This chain joins TRBV10-3 and TRBJ2-5, with D maybe TRBD2 (6 bases). Per the germline V gene, CDR1 is ENHRY and CDR2 is SYGVKD. CDR3 length equals 12 residues. V was clipped by 2 bases and J by 5 bases, with 6 bases between them. The CDR3 region has the DNA TGTGCCATCAGTGAGGGGGGGGAGACCCAGTACTTC. This encodes CAISEGGETQYF.

The rearrangement uses TRBV4-1 and TRBJ1-4, with D possibly matching TRBD1 (6 bases). Germline V lookup: CDR1 MGHRA, CDR2 YSYEKL. The V end lost 7 bases, the J end lost 8 bases, and 23 bases lay between the germline ends. The CDR3 runs 16 residues. The CDR3 coding sequence is TGCGCCAGCAAGAATCCACGGGGCGCAGGGGACGAAAAACTGTTTTTT. It is translated as CASKNPRGAGDEKLFF.

Regarding this clone: A junction boundary mismatches the germline segment, possibly from a read error. V is TRBV5-1 and J is TRBJ2-7; D not resolved. Per the germline V gene, CDR1 is SGHRS and CDR2 is YFSETQ. CDR3 length: 13 amino acids. The CDR3 spells CATSTNLGYEQYF. In DNA form, the CDR3 reads TGCGCCACCAGCACTAACCTAGGCTACGAGCAGTACTTC. Drawing the rest from reference TRBV5-1 and TRBJ2-7, the complete variable domain is KAGVTQTPRYLIKTRGQQVTLSCSPISGHRSVSWYQQTPGQGLQFLFEYFSETQRNKGNFPGRFSGRQFSNSRSEMNVSTLELGDSALYLCATSTNLGYEQYFGPGTRLTVT.

V gene TRBV7-9 combines with J gene TRBJ2-7, with TRBD1 as a possible D gene (5 bases). This CDR3 comprises 15 residues. Germline values: CDR1 SEHNR, CDR2 FQNEAQ (reference sequence). V lost 5 bases and J 0 bases, leaving 14 bases between the germline ends. CDR3 in amino acids: CASSRGAGPSYEQYF. The CDR3 region has the DNA TGTGCCAGCAGCCGTGGAGCAGGGCCCTCCTACGAGCAGTACTTC.

The chain's CDR3 is CAITEQVFNSPLHF. CDR3 sequence (DNA): TGTGCCATCACCGAACAGGTTTTTAATTCACCCCTCCACTTT. The chain carries TRBV10-3 and TRBJ1-6, with a weak D call TRBD1 (5 bases). Trimming stripped 7 bases from V and 6 bases from J, with 13 bases between. CDR1 and CDR2 (germline): ENHRY, SYGVKD. This CDR3 has 14 amino acids.

The chain has TRBV3-1 (or the pseudogene TRBV3-2) and TRBJ2-5; D gene unclear. The CDR3 length is 13 residues. CDR1 and CDR2 (germline): LGHDT, YNNKEL (reference sequence). Deletions cut 4 bases from V and 4 bases from J, with 10 bases between. CDR3 amino acids: CASSPGSLETQYF. For the CDR3, the DNA is TGTGCCAGCAGCCCCGGGTCCTTAGAGACCCAGTACTTC.

The chain uses TRBV11-2 and TRBJ2-3, with 11 nucleotides matching TRBD2. With 5 bases clipped from V and 4 bases from J, the junction kept 8 bases outside the gene matches. There are 16 residues in the CDR3. Germline V gives CDR1 SGHAT, CDR2 FQNNGV. CDR3 in DNA: TGTGCCAGCAGCCGCCTAGCGGGGGGTACCCCAGATACGCAGTATTTT. Its translation: CASSRLAGGTPDTQYF.

This clone appeared a single time. V usage is TRBV11-1 and J usage is TRBJ2-7; D is unresolved. V lost 2 bases and J 5 bases, leaving 4 bases between the germline ends. This CDR3 comprises 11 residues. Germline assignment: CDR1 SGHAT and CDR2 FQDESV (reference sequence). The chain's CDR3 is CASSLNNEQYF. The CDR3 DNA is TGTGCCAGCAGCTTAAACAACGAGCAGTACTTC.

The V and J genes are TRBV5-5 and TRBJ1-5, with 9 nucleotides matching TRBD1. Losses at the gene ends were 4 bases for V and 2 bases for J; bases not matched to a gene: 4. Looked up from germline, CDR1 is SGHKS and CDR2 is YYEKEE (reference sequence). CDR3 length: 15 amino acids. The CDR3 DNA reads as TGTGCCAGCAGCCGACAGGGGGACGGCAATCAGCCCCAGCATTTT. Encoded protein: CASSRQGDGNQPQHF.

The gene calls are TRBV2 and TRBJ2-4, with D perhaps matching TRBD2 (5 bases). Germline CDR1 SNHLY, CDR2 FYNNEI. Trimming took 6 bases from V and 5 from J, leaving 5 bases between them. This CDR3 comprises 11 residues. In DNA, the CDR3 is TGTGCCAGCAGGGAGGAAAACATTCAGTACTTC. Amino acids: CASREENIQYF.

The rearrangement uses TRBV5-1 and TRBJ2-5, with 10 bases matching TRBD1. The CDR3 has 15 residues. The ends lost 4 bases at V and 7 bases at J; junction bases unmatched: 10. Germline CDR1 and CDR2: SGHRS and YFSETQ. DNA of the CDR3: TGCGCCAGCAGCCCCCGACAGGGGGCGGTGGGGACCCAGTACTTC. It translates to CASSPRQGAVGTQYF.

CDR3 nucleotides: TGTGCCAGTCGGCCCCCGGTACCCCAGGGCAGGGCCCCTGGGGCCAACGTCCTGACTTTC. Translated, it gives CASRPPVPQGRAPGANVLTF. The chain employs TRBV5-4 and TRBJ2-6, with a possible D match to TRBD1 (5 bases). The CDR3 is 20 amino acids. Germline V gene lookup returns CDR1 SGHNT and CDR2 YYREEE (reference sequence). V was cut by 8 bases and J by 2 bases, with 29 bases left in between.

The rearrangement links TRBV23-1 to TRBJ1-1; no reliable D call. TRBV23-1 is identified as an open reading frame with a role that is uncertain. The CDR3 spans 11 residues. The V end lost 4 bases, the J end lost 6 bases, and 6 bases lay between the germline ends. The chain's CDR3 is CASSPGAEAFF. CDR3 DNA sequence: TGCGCCAGCAGTCCCGGGGCTGAAGCTTTCTTT.

The V and J genes are TRBV15 and TRBJ1-6, with D perhaps matching TRBD1 (6 bases). The germline gives CDR1 LNHNV, CDR2 YYDKDF (reference sequence). Trimming shortened V by 0 bases and J by 3 bases, and 12 bases separated the two germline ends. CDR3 length equals 17 residues. DNA of the CDR3: TGTGCCACCAGCAGAGATCAGGCAGGGGACTATAATTCACCCCTCCACTTT. Translation: CATSRDQAGDYNSPLHF.

This sequence joins TRBV4-1 and TRBJ1-1; no definite D call. The germline V gene encodes CDR1 MGHRA and CDR2 YSYEKL. V dropped 0 bases and J dropped 0 bases, with 11 bases sitting between them. The CDR3 runs 16 residues. CDR3 coding DNA: TGCGCCAGCAGCCAAGATCTCTTCCTGTTGAACACTGAAGCTTTCTTT. Translated: CASSQDLFLLNTEAFF.

The chain couples TRBV11-2 to TRBJ2-7; D might be TRBD1 (5 bases). The CDR3 runs to 15 residues. Trimming removed 1 base from V and 2 bases from J, with 12 bases in between. Germline values: CDR1 SGHAT, CDR2 FQNNGV. In DNA form, the CDR3 reads TGTGCCAGCAGCTTAGGGACAAATCCTACCTACGAGCAGTACTTC. It translates to CASSLGTNPTYEQYF.